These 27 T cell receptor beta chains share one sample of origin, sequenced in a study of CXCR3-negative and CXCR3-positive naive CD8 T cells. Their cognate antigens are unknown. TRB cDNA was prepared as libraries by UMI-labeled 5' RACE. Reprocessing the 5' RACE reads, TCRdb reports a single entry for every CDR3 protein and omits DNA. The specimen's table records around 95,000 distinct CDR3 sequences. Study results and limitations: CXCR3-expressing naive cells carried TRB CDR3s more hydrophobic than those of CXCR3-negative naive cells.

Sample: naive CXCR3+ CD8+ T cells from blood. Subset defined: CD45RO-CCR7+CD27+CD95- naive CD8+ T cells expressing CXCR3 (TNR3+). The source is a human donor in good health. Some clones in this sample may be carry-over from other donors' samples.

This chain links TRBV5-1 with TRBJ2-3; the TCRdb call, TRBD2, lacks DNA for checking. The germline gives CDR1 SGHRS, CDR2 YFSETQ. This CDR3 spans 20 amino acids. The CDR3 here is CASSLWGDRLAGVRTDTQYF.

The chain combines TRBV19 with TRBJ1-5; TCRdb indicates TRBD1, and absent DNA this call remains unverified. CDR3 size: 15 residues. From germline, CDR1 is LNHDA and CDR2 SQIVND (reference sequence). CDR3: CASSMGDRGLQPQHF. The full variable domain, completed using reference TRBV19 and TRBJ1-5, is DGGITQSPKYLFRKEGQNVTLSCEQNLNHDAMYWYRQDPGQGLRLIYYSQIVNDFQKGDIAEGYSVSREKKESFPLTVTSAQKNPTAFYLCASSMGDRGLQPQHFGDGTRLSIL.

The CDR3 sequence is CASSSGNEQYF. V is TRBV6-5 and J is TRBJ2-7. The CDR3 is made up of 11 amino acids. The V gene's germline CDR1 is MNHEY and CDR2 SVGAGI.

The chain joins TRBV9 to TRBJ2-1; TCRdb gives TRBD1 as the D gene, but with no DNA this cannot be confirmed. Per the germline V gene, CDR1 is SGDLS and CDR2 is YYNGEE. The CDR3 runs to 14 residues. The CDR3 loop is CASSTGGDYNEQFF. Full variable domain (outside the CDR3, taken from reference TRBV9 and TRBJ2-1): DSGVTQTPKHLITATGQRVTLRCSPRSGDLSVYWYQQSLDQGLQFLIQYYNGEERAKGNILERFSAQQFPDLHSELNLSSLELGDSALYFCASSTGGDYNEQFFGPGTRLTVL.

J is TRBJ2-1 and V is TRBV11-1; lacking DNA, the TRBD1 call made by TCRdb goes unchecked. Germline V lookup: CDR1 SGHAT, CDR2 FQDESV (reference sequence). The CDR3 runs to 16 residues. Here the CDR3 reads CASSSPTGQGHNEQFF.

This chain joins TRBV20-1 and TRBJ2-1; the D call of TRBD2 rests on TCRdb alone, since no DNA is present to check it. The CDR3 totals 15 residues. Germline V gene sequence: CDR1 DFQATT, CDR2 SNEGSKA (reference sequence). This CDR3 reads CSANLAGASYNEQFF.

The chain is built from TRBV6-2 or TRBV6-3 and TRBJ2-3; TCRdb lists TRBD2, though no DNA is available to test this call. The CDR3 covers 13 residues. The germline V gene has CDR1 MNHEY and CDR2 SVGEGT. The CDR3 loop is CTSIEMEGDTQYF.

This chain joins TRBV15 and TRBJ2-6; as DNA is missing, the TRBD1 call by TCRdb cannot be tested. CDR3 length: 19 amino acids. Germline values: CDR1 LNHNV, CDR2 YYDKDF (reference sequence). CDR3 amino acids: CATSPWTGGGPSGANVLTF.

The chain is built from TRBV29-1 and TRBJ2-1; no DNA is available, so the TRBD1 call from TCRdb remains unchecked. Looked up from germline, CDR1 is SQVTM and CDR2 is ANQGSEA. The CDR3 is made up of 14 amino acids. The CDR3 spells CSVKTGVILNEQFF.

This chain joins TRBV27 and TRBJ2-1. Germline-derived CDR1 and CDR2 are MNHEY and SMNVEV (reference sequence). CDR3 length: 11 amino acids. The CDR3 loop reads CASSLFNEQFF.

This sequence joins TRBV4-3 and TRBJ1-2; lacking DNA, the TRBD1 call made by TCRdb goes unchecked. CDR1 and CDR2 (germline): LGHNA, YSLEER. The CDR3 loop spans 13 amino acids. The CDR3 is CASSQDGQYGYTF.

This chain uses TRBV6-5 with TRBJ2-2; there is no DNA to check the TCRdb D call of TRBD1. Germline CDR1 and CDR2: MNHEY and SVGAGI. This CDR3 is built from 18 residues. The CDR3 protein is CASSYGAAGSVNTGELFF.

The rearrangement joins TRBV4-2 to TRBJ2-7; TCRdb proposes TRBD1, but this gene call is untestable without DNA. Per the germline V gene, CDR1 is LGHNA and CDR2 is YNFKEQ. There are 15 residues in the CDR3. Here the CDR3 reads CASSHVGQGLYEQYF.

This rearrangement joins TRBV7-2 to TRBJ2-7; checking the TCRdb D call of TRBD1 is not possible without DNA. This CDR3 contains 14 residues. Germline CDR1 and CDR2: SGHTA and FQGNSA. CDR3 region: CASRQDGSSYEQYF. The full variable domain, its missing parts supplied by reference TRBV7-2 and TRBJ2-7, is GAGVSQSPSNKVTEKGKDVELRCDPISGHTALYWYRQSLGQGLEFLIYFQGNSAPDKSGLPSDRFSAERTGGSVSTLTIQRTQQEDSAVYLCASRQDGSSYEQYFGPGTRLTVT.

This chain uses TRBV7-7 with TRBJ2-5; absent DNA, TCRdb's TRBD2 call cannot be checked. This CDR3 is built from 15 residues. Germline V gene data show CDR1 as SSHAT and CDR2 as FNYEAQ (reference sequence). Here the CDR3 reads CASSYGSSSQETQYF. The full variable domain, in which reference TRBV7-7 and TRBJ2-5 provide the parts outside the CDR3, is GAGVSQSPRYKVTKRGQDVTLRCDPISSHATLYWYQQALGQGPEFLTYFNYEAQPDKSGLPSDRFSAERPEGSISTLTIQRTEQRDSAMYRCASSYGSSSQETQYFGPGTRLLVL.

The CDR3 region is CASPPFTGEVDTEAFF. The chain has TRBV20-1 and TRBJ1-1; TCRdb names TRBD1, which stays unverified in the absence of DNA. The germline CDR1 and CDR2 sequences are DFQATT and SNEGSKA (reference sequence). This CDR3 is 16 amino acids long.

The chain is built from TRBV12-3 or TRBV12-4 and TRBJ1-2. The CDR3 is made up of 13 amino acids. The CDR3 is CASSLQRNYGYTF.

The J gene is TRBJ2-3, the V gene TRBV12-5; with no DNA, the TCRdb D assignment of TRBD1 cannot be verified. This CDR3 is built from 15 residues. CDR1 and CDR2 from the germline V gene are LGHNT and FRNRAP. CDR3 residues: CASGLLQGTTDTQYF.

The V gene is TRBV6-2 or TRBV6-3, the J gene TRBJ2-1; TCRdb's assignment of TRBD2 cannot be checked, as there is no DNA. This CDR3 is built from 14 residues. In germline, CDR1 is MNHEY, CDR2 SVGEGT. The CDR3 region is CASSSTGLAGEQFF.

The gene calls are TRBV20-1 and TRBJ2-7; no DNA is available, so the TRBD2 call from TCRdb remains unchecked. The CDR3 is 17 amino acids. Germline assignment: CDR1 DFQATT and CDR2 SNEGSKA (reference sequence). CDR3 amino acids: CSARSSGGASTYGEQYF.

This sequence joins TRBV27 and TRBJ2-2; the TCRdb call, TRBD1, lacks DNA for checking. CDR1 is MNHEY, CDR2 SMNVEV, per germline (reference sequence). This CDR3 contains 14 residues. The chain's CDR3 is CASSAPGQTGELFF.

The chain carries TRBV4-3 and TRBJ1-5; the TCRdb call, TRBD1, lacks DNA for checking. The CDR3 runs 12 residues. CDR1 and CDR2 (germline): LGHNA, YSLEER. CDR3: CASSPWAEPQHF.

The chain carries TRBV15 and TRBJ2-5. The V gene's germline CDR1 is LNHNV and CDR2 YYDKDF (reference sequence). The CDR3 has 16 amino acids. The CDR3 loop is CATSRDSVTFQETQYF. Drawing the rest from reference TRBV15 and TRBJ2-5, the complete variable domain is DAMVIQNPRYQVTQFGKPVTLSCSQTLNHNVMYWYQQKSSQAPKLLFHYYDKDFNNEADTPDNFQSRRPNTSFCFLDIRSPGLGDTAMYLCATSRDSVTFQETQYFGPGTRLLVL.

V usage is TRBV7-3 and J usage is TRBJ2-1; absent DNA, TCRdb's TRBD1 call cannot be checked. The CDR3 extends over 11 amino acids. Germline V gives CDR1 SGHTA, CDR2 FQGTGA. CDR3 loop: CASGQDHEQFF. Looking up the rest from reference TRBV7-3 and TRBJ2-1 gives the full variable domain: GAGVSQTPSNKVTEKGKYVELRCDPISGHTALYWYRQSLGQGPEFLIYFQGTGAADDSGLPNDRFFAVRPEGSVSTLKIQRTERGDSAVYLCASGQDHEQFFGPGTRLTVL.

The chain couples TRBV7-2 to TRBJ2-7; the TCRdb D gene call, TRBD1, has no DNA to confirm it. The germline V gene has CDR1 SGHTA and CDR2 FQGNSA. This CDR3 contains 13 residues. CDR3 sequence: CASSFPGQSDLYF.

CDR3 sequence reads: CATSRSARNEQYF. The chain links TRBV15 to TRBJ2-7. This CDR3 spans 13 amino acids. CDR1 and CDR2 from the germline V gene are LNHNV and YYDKDF (reference sequence).

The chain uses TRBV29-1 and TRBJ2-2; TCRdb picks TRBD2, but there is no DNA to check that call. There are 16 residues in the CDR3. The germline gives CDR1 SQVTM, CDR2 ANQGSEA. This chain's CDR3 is CSVEEAVGPVNGELFF.